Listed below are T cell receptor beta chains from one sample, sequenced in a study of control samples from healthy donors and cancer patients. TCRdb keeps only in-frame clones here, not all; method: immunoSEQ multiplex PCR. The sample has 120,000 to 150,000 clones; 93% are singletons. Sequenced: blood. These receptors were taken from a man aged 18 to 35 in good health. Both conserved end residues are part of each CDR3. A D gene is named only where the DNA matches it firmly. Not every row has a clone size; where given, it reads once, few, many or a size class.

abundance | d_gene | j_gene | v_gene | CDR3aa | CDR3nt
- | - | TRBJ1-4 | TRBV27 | CASSLEGGEKLFF | TGTGCCAGCAGTTTGGAGGGGGGTGAAAAACTGTTTTTT
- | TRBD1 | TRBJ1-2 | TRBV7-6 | CASSPTGFNYGYTF | TGTGCCAGCAGCCCGACAGGGTTCAACTATGGCTACACCTTC
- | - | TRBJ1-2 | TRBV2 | CASSGLGLGYTF | TGTGCCAGCAGCGGCTTAGGTCTTGGCTACACCTTC
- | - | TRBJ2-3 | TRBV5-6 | CASSSGHTHHTDTQYF | TGTGCCAGCAGCTCCGGACACACACACCATACAGATACGCAGTATTTT
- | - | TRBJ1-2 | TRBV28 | CASSPSYRSHGYTF | TGTGCCAGCAGCCCCAGCTACCGTTCTCATGGCTACACCTTC
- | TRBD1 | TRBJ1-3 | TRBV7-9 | CASSSRQGPSGNTIYF | TGTGCCAGCAGCTCCCGACAGGGCCCCTCTGGAAACACCATATATTTT
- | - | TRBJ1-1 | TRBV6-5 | CASYGSNTEAFF | TGTGCCAGCTACGGTTCGAACACTGAAGCTTTCTTT
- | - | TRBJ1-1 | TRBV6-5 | CASSYSIGSTEAFF | TGTGCCAGCAGTTACTCGATTGGGTCGACTGAAGCTTTCTTT
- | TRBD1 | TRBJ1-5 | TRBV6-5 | CASTIDRDGNQPQHF | TGTGCCAGCACCATTGACAGGGACGGCAATCAGCCCCAGCATTTT
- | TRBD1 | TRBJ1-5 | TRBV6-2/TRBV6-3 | CASSPGTVYQPQHF | TGTGCCAGCAGCCCCGGGACAGTCTATCAGCCCCAGCATTTT
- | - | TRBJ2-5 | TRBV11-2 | CASSLAGAVGETQYF | TGTGCCAGCAGCTTAGCGGGAGCGGTTGGGGAGACCCAGTACTTC
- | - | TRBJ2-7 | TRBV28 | CASSLGWGHEQYF | TGTGCCAGCAGTTTAGGTTGGGGCCACGAGCAGTACTTC
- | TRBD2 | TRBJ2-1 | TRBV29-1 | CSVQGTSGLSYNEQFF | TGCAGCGTCCAAGGCACTAGCGGTTTGTCCTACAATGAGCAGTTCTTC
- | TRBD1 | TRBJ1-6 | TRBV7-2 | CASETGGPGDSPLHF | TGTGCCAGCGAGACAGGGGGACCGGGGGATTCACCCCTCCACTTT
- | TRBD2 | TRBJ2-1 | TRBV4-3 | CASSPGTRDNEQFF | TGCGCCAGCAGTCCCGGGACTAGGGATAATGAGCAGTTCTTC
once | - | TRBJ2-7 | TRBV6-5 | CASSRRAYPRYEQYF | TGTGCCAGCAGTCGCCGAGCCTATCCCAGATACGAGCAGTACTTC
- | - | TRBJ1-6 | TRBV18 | CASSLDPAGSPLHF | TGTGCCAGCTCACTGGACCCCGCGGGGTCACCCCTCCACTTT
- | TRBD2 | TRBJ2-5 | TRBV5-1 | CASVSGLAGGQETQYF | TGCGCCAGCGTGTCCGGTCTAGCGGGGGGTCAAGAGACCCAGTACTTC
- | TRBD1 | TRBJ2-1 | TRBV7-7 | CASSPGQGDYNEQFF | TGTGCTAGCAGCCCGGGACAGGGGGACTACAATGAGCAGTTCTTC
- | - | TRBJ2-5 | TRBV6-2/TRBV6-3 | CASSYLLRGRETQYF | TGTGCCAGCAGTTATCTCCTTAGGGGCAGAGAGACCCAGTACTTC
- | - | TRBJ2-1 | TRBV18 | CASSPGRGVYNEQFF | TGTGCCAGCTCACCTGGGAGGGGGGTCTACAATGAGCAGTTCTTC
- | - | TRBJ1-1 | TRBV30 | CAWNEADTEAFF | TGTGCCTGGAATGAAGCGGACACTGAAGCTTTCTTT
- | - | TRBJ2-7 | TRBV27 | CASSFWGYEQYF | TGTGCCAGCAGTTTCTGGGGGTACGAGCAGTACTTC
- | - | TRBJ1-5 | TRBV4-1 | CASSQDQGSDRPQHF | TGCGCCAGCAGCCAAGATCAGGGGTCGGACAGGCCCCAGCATTTT
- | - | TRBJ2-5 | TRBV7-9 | CASSYDYITETQYF | TGTGCCAGCAGCTACGATTACATTACGGAGACCCAGTACTTC
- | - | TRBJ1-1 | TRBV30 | CAWIEAGYIGEAFF | TGTGCCTGGATTGAGGCAGGGTATATAGGTGAAGCTTTCTTT
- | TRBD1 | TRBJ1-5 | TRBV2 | CASGDRADQPQHF | TGTGCCAGTGGAGACAGGGCCGATCAGCCCCAGCATTTT
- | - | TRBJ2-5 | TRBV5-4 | CASSLEFGGQETQYF | TGTGCCAGCAGCCTAGAGTTTGGGGGCCAGGAGACCCAGTACTTC
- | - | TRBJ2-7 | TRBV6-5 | CASRPGRFSYEQYF | TGTGCCAGCAGACCGGGCCGGTTTAGTTACGAGCAGTACTTC
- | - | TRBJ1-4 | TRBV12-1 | CASSVNEKLFF | TGTGCCAGCAGCGTTAATGAAAAACTGTTTTTT
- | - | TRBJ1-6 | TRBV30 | CAWSVRRGNSPLHF | TGTGCCTGGAGTGTACGCAGGGGTAATTCACCCCTCCACTTT
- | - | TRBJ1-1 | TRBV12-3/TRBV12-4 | CASSFGDDTEAFF | TGTGCCAGCAGTTTTGGGGATGACACTGAAGCTTTCTTT
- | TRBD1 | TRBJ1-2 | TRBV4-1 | CASSQVGTGDGYTF | TGCGCCAGCAGCCAAGTGGGGACAGGGGATGGCTACACCTTC